This T cell receptor beta chain was identified in a study of T cells after yellow fever vaccination. The CDR3 is made up of 13 amino acids. Germline V gene lookup returns CDR1 KGHSH and CDR2 LQKENI. TCRdb re-called the 5' RACE reads with MiXCR, one entry per CDR3 protein. The sample includes approximately 260,000 distinct CDR3 sequences, over 4.5% of them seen just once. This clonotype was seen many times. Relative to the germline gene, one junction end is altered; a read error may explain this. J is TRBJ2-3 and V is TRBV18; 7 bases agree with TRBD2. The specimen was CD4+ T cells sorted from PBMCs, collected on the day of the yellow fever booster vaccination. This clonotype was obtained from a man younger than 30 who received the YFV17D yellow fever vaccine. Here the CDR3 DNA reads TGCGCCAGCAGCCTAGCGGTCACAGATACGCAGTATTTT. Its protein product is CASSLAVTDTQYF. Full variable domain (outside the CDR3, taken from reference TRBV18 and TRBJ2-3): NAGVMQNPRHLVRRRGQEARLRCSPMKGHSHVYWYRQLPEEGLKFMVYLQKENIIDESGMPKERFSAEFPKEGPSILRIQQVVRGDSAAYFCASSLAVTDTQYFGPGTRLTVL.